The 12 T cell receptor beta chains reported below all come from one sample, sequenced in a study of shared clonotypes between healthy human individuals. The repertoire was sequenced with immunoSEQ multiplex PCR; TCRdb's copy has only in-frame clones and lacks some. The sample has 2 million to 2.5 million clones, 85% to 95% seen once. The sample taken for sequencing was naive CD4+ T cells from PBMCs. Subset meaning: CD45RA+ positively selected. Receptor source: a man between 18 and 35 years old in good health. Some clones in this sample may be carry-over from other donors' samples.

The chain combines TRBV7-2 with TRBJ1-2; tentatively, D is TRBD1 (5 bases). The V and J ends lost 5 bases and 8 bases respectively, with 24 bases between them. CDR3 length: 16 amino acids. In germline, CDR1 is SGHTA, CDR2 FQGNSA. For the CDR3, the DNA is TGTGCCAGCAGCCCTAGGTGGGCGGGGACCGGTCGGGGCTACACCTTC. It is translated as CASSPRWAGTGRGYTF. The whole variable domain, filled in from reference TRBV7-2 and TRBJ1-2, reads GAGVSQSPSNKVTEKGKDVELRCDPISGHTALYWYRQSLGQGLEFLIYFQGNSAPDKSGLPSDRFSAERTGGSVSTLTIQRTQQEDSAVYLCASSPRWAGTGRGYTFGSGTRLTVV.

V and J are TRBV5-4 and TRBJ2-7, with TRBD1 identical over 9 bases. Per germline, CDR1 SGHNT and CDR2 YYREEE (reference sequence). V was clipped by 4 bases and J by 5 bases; unmatched bases: 4. This CDR3 has 13 amino acids. Written as DNA, the CDR3 is TGTGCCAGCAGCGACAGGGGGGGAGACGAGCAGTACTTC. This sequence encodes CASSDRGGDEQYF.

The chain employs TRBV11-2 and TRBJ2-7, with D possibly being TRBD1 or TRBD2 (7 bases each). CDR3 length equals 15 residues. The germline V gene has CDR1 SGHAT and CDR2 FQNNGV. The V end lost 5 bases, the J end lost 3 bases, and 17 bases lay between the germline ends. The CDR3 reads CASSPRGGEDYEQYF. CDR3 bases: TGTGCCAGCAGCCCCAGGGGGGGGGAGGACTACGAGCAGTACTTC.

The chain uses TRBV5-4 and TRBJ2-1, with D hard to call. This CDR3 spans 17 amino acids. The V end was cut by 0 bases, the J end by 8 bases, with 21 bases between. Germline values: CDR1 SGHNT, CDR2 YYREEE (reference sequence). This CDR3 is CASSLALLGSGGDEQFF. The CDR3 DNA reads as TGTGCCAGCAGCTTGGCCCTGCTAGGGTCAGGCGGCGATGAGCAGTTCTTC.

The chain recombines TRBV9 with TRBJ1-4; the D is unclear. Germline V lookup: CDR1 SGDLS, CDR2 YYNGEE. Trimming shortened V by 0 bases and J by 7 bases, and 16 bases separated the two germline ends. The CDR3 is 16 residues long. CDR3 region: CASSVGFPGRPEKLFF. The CDR3 DNA follows: TGTGCCAGCAGCGTAGGATTCCCCGGACGACCTGAAAAACTGTTTTTT.

This chain connects TRBV18 to TRBJ2-5, with D maybe TRBD1 (5 bases). Germline CDR1 reads KGHSH; CDR2 reads LQKENI. CDR3 length: 15 residues. Trimming removed 2 bases at V and 5 bases at J, with 15 bases between. The CDR3 region has the DNA TGTGCCAGCTCACCATTTTCCAGGGTAGAGGAGACCCAGTACTTC. Translated, it gives CASSPFSRVEETQYF. The full variable domain, completed using reference TRBV18 and TRBJ2-5, is NAGVMQNPRHLVRRRGQEARLRCSPMKGHSHVYWYRQLPEEGLKFMVYLQKENIIDESGMPKERFSAEFPKEGPSILRIQQVVRGDSAAYFCASSPFSRVEETQYFGPGTRLLVL.

Turning to this clone: This sample also contains other DNA sequences that code for the same CDR3. The V call is TRBV10-3, the J call TRBJ2-7; 9 positions agree with TRBD1. V was clipped by 6 bases and J by 3 bases; unmatched bases: 6. This CDR3 has 14 residues. From germline, CDR1 is ENHRY and CDR2 SYGVKD. Written as DNA, the CDR3 is TGTGCCATCAGCCCGGGACAGGGAATCTACGAGCAGTACTTC. It encodes CAISPGQGIYEQYF.

V is TRBV6-5 and J is TRBJ2-1, with TRBD1 matching 7 bases. J was trimmed by 7 bases and V by 5 bases; bases with no gene match: 2. Germline V lookup: CDR1 MNHEY, CDR2 SVGAGI. The CDR3 length is 12 residues. The CDR3 DNA follows: TGTGCCAGCAGTGCACAGGGGAATGAGCAGTTCTTC. Its translation: CASSAQGNEQFF.

The chain combines TRBV30 with TRBJ2-5; 8 nucleotides match TRBD1. The CDR3 runs to 16 residues. Germline CDR1 and CDR2: GTSNPN and SVGIG (reference sequence). J was trimmed by 1 base and V by 0 bases; bases with no gene match: 7. CDR3 in DNA: TGTGCCTGGAGTGTATTTCGACAGGGGAGCCAAGAGACCCAGTACTTC. Protein sequence: CAWSVFRQGSQETQYF.

The genes are TRBV5-6 and TRBJ2-3, with no clear D. Trimming took off 2 bases at V and 5 bases at J, with 12 bases between the two ends. Germline values: CDR1 SGHDT, CDR2 YYEEEE. This CDR3 spans 14 amino acids. The CDR3 region has the DNA TGTGCCAGCAGCTTCGGGCCGGAAGGAGATACGCAGTATTTT. This codes for CASSFGPEGDTQYF.

Details on this clone: Other nucleotide sequences from this sample produce the same CDR3. The chain carries TRBV7-2 and TRBJ2-5, with D unclear. CDR3 length: 11 residues. The germline V gene encodes CDR1 SGHTA and CDR2 FQGNSA. Trimming pared 4 bases from V and 5 bases from J, leaving 5 bases between. The CDR3 nucleotides read TGTGCCAGCAGCTGGGGTGAGACCCAGTACTTC. Its translation: CASSWGETQYF.

This chain links TRBV9 with TRBJ2-1; 13 nucleotides match TRBD2. The junction had 10 bases not matched to a gene; V was cut back by 6 bases and J by 4 bases. The CDR3 is 17 amino acids. CDR1 SGDLS and CDR2 YYNGEE come from the germline V gene. CDR3 sequence (DNA): TGTGCCAGCACCAGTAGTGGGACTAGCGGGGAATACAATGAGCAGTTCTTC. This codes for CASTSSGTSGEYNEQFF.